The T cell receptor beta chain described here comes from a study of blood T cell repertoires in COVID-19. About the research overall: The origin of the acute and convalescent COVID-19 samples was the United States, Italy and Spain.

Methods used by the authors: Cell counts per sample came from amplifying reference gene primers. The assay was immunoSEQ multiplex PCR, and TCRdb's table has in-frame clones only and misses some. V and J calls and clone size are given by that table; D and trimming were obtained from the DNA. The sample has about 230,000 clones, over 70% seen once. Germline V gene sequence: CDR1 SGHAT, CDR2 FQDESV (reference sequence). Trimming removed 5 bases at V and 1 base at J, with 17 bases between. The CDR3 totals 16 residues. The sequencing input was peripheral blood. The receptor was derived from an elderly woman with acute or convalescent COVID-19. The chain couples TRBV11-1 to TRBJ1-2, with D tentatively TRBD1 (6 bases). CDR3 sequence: CASSPEPQGLNYGYTF. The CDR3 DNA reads TGTGCCAGCAGCCCGGAACCACAGGGTCTTAACTATGGCTACACCTTC.